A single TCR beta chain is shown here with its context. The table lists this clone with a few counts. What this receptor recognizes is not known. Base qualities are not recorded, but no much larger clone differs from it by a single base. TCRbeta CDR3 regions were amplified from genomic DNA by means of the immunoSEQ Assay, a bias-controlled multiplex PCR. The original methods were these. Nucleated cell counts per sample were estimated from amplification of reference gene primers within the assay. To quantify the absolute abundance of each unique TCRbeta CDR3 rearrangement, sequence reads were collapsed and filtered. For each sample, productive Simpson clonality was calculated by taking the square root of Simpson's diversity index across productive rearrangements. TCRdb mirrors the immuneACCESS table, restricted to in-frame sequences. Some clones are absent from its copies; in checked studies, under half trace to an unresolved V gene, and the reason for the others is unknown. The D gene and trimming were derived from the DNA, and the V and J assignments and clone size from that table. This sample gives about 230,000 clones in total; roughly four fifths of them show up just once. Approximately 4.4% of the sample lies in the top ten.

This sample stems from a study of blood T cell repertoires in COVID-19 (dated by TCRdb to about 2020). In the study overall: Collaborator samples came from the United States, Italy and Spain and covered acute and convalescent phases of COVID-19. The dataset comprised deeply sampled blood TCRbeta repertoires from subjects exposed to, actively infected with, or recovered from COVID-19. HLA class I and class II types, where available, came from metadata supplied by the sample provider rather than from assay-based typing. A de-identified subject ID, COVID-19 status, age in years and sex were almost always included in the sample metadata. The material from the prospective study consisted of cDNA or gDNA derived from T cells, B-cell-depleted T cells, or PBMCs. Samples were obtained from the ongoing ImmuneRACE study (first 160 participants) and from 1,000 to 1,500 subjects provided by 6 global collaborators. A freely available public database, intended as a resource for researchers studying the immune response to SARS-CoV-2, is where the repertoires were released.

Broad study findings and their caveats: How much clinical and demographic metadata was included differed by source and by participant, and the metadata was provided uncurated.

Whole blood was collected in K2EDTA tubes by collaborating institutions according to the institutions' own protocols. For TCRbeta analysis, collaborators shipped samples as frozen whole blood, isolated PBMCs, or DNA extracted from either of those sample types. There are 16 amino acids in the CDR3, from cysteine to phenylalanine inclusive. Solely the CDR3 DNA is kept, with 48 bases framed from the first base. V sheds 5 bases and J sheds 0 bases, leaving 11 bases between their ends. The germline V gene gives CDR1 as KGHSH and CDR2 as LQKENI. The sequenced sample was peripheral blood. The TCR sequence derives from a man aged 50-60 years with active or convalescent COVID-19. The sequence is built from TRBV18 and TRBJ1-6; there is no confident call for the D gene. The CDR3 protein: CASSSTVSSYNSPLHF. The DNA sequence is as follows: TGTGCCAGCTCAAGCACAGTGAGCTCCTATAATTCACCCCTCCACTTT.